This paragraph reports one T cell receptor (beta chain). Its cognate antigen is unknown. The sample belongs to a study of shared clonotypes between healthy human individuals. Findings and limits, study-wide: Against clonotypes common to all four donors, non-shared ones had lower generation probabilities.

This CDR3 comprises 15 residues. Germline V gene data show CDR1 as SGDLS and CDR2 as YYNGEE. Between the trimmed V and J ends, which lost 0 bases and 0 bases, there was a span of 4 bases. Assay: immunoSEQ multiplex PCR; the TCRdb copy retains only in-frame clones and omits some. The table lists more than 2 million clones, approximately 96% of them singletons. The V call is TRBV9, the J call TRBJ2-6, with D hard to call. The sample was naive CD4+ T cells sorted from blood. Subset indicated: CD45RA+ positively selected. This sequence was found in a man aged 18 to 30 in good health. The CDR3 loop reads CASSVGSSGANVLTF. Written as DNA, the CDR3 is TGTGCCAGCAGCGTAGGTAGCTCTGGGGCCAACGTCCTGACTTTC.